A single sample gave rise to the 15 T cell receptor beta chains below, sequenced in a study of shared clonotypes between healthy human individuals. Repertoires were generated with immunoSEQ multiplex PCR, while TCRdb's copy carries only in-frame clones and drops some. In the table there are millions of clones, 85% to 95% of which are singletons. Terminally differentiated effector memory CD45RA+ cells were left out of the naive CD8 fraction, which was CD45RO-negative and positively selected for CCR7. The specimen sequenced was naive CD8+ T cells sorted from blood. The receptor set was obtained from a man younger than 30 in good health.

Here the CDR3 DNA reads TGTGCCTGGAGGGGGGCCGTGTCGGGTTTTAGTTCACCCCTCCACTTT. Translated, it gives CAWRGAVSGFSSPLHF. The chain employs TRBV30 and TRBJ1-6, with a weak D call TRBD1 (6 bases). The V end lost 3 bases, the J end lost 9 bases, and 21 bases lay between the germline ends. The CDR3 is made up of 16 amino acids. Per the germline V gene, CDR1 is GTSNPN and CDR2 is SVGIG (reference sequence).

The chain carries TRBV4-1 and TRBJ2-1; D possibly corresponds to TRBD1 (6 bases). CDR1 and CDR2 from the germline V gene are MGHRA and YSYEKL. The CDR3 covers 15 residues. Trimming pared 0 bases from V and 6 bases from J, leaving 12 bases between. The CDR3 nucleotides read TGCGCCAGCAGCCAAGACGAAGGCAGGGGCAATGAGCAGTTCTTC. This encodes CASSQDEGRGNEQFF.

The chain employs TRBV27 and TRBJ2-1; no definite D call. From germline, CDR1 is MNHEY and CDR2 SMNVEV (reference sequence). Trimming took 0 bases from V and 0 from J, leaving 9 bases between them. CDR3 length: 16 amino acids. CDR3 residues: CASSLSYGDSYNEQFF. The CDR3 region has the DNA TGTGCCAGCAGTTTATCTTACGGAGACTCCTACAATGAGCAGTTCTTC.

This sequence joins TRBV10-1 and TRBJ1-2; a weak D match, TRBD1 (6 bases). The CDR3 has 13 residues. Per the germline V gene, CDR1 is WNHNN and CDR2 is SYGVQD (reference sequence). The germline V and J ends were trimmed by 10 bases and 7 bases, with 19 bases remaining between them. CDR3 residues: CATPTGGPGGYTF. DNA for the CDR3: TGCGCCACCCCTACCGGGGGGCCAGGTGGCTACACCTTC.

Remarks on this clone: Additional DNA sequences in this sample encode the identical CDR3. This rearrangement joins TRBV27 to TRBJ1-1; 8 bases line up with TRBD1. V was pared by 2 bases and J by 5 bases, with 7 bases of the junction left unmatched. The CDR3 is 15 residues long. Germline V gene data show CDR1 as MNHEY and CDR2 as SMNVEV (reference sequence). In DNA, the CDR3 is TGTGCCAGCAGTTTAGGTACAGGGGGGTTTACTGAAGCTTTCTTT. This codes for CASSLGTGGFTEAFF.

V and J are TRBV29-1 and TRBJ2-1, with 8 bases matching TRBD2. The CDR3 runs 13 residues. CDR1 and CDR2 (germline): SQVTM, ANQGSEA. V lost 7 bases and J lost 0; bases outside the gene matches: 2. This chain's CDR3 is CSAAGGSYNEQFF. CDR3 nucleotide sequence: TGCAGCGCCGCGGGGGGCTCCTACAATGAGCAGTTCTTC.

This clone occurred a few times. The chain links TRBV29-1 to TRBJ2-7; D is uncertain. The CDR3 sequence is 12 residues long. Trimming removed 6 bases at V and 1 base at J, with 10 bases between. Germline V gives CDR1 SQVTM, CDR2 ANQGSEA. The CDR3 nucleotides are TGCAGCGTCAAGGCCCAGTCCTACGAGCAGTACTTC. Its protein product is CSVKAQSYEQYF.

This chain joins TRBV27 and TRBJ2-1; D remains unclear. CDR3 length: 15 residues. The germline V and J ends were trimmed by 3 bases and 6 bases, with 15 bases remaining between them. CDR1 and CDR2 (germline): MNHEY, SMNVEV (reference sequence). CDR3 sequence reads: CASSFPGGRFNEQFF. The CDR3 DNA sequence: TGTGCCAGCAGTTTCCCCGGTGGTAGATTCAATGAGCAGTTCTTC.

The V gene is TRBV27, the J gene TRBJ1-1; D gene uncertain. Trimming cost V 5 bases and J 6 bases, with 10 bases left between them. Per the germline V gene, CDR1 is MNHEY and CDR2 is SMNVEV (reference sequence). The CDR3 has 12 residues. The CDR3 region is CASSPRGAEAFF. In nucleotides, the CDR3 is TGTGCCAGCAGTCCCCGCGGCGCTGAAGCTTTCTTT.

The rearrangement links TRBV21-1 to TRBJ1-2. TRBV21-1 counts as a pseudogene. CDR3 length equals 15 residues. The CDR3 protein is CASSKRDCSNYGYTF. The CDR3 coding sequence is TGTGCCAGCAGCAAACGGGACTGCTCTAACTATGGCTACACCTTC.

V usage is TRBV14 and J usage is TRBJ2-1, with D hard to call. The CDR3 is made up of 14 amino acids. Trimming left V 2 bases short and J 0 bases short, with 5 bases between. Germline-derived CDR1 and CDR2 are SGHDN and FVKESK. In nucleotides, the CDR3 is TGTGCCAGCAGCCAACCAAGCTCCTACAATGAGCAGTTCTTC. Translated, it gives CASSQPSSYNEQFF.

The rearrangement joins TRBV9 to TRBJ2-3; 9 bases are a match to TRBD2. The germline CDR1 and CDR2 sequences are SGDLS and YYNGEE. With V trimmed by 4 bases and J by 0 bases, 3 bases remained unmatched. The CDR3 runs to 15 residues. CDR3 sequence (DNA): TGTGCCAGCAGCCAAGGGACTAGCAGCACAGATACGCAGTATTTT. Its translation is CASSQGTSSTDTQYF. Using reference TRBV9 and TRBJ2-3 for the parts outside the CDR3, the full variable domain is DSGVTQTPKHLITATGQRVTLRCSPRSGDLSVYWYQQSLDQGLQFLIQYYNGEERAKGNILERFSAQQFPDLHSELNLSSLELGDSALYFCASSQGTSSTDTQYFGPGTRLTVL.

The chain carries TRBV5-6 and TRBJ1-1; possibly TRBD1 for D (5 bases). Germline V gene lookup returns CDR1 SGHDT and CDR2 YYEEEE. V lost 3 bases to trimming and J lost 1 base, with 16 bases between them. The CDR3 sequence is 16 residues long. CDR3 residues: CASSSEDLGTNTEAFF. Written as DNA, the CDR3 is TGTGCCAGCAGCTCCGAGGATCTGGGGACGAACACTGAAGCTTTCTTT. The whole variable domain, filled in from reference TRBV5-6 and TRBJ1-1, reads DAGVTQSPTHLIKTRGQQVTLRCSPKSGHDTVSWYQQALGQGPQFIFQYYEEEERQRGNFPDRFSGHQFPNYSSELNVNALLLGDSALYLCASSSEDLGTNTEAFFGQGTRLTVV.

A remark on this clone: Other DNA sequences within the sample encode an identical CDR3. The chain recombines TRBV20-1 with TRBJ1-1; D unclear. V lost 2 bases to trimming and J lost 4 bases, with 5 bases between them. The germline gives CDR1 DFQATT, CDR2 SNEGSKA (reference sequence). This CDR3 region has 11 residues. The CDR3 loop reads CSARWGTEAFF. The CDR3 DNA sequence: TGCAGTGCTAGATGGGGCACTGAAGCTTTCTTT.

This clone was detected only a few times. This rearrangement joins TRBV10-1 to TRBJ2-7; D gene ambiguous. The ends were cut back, 4 bases at V and 5 bases at J, with 6 bases in the middle. CDR3 length equals 11 residues. Germline assignment: CDR1 WNHNN and CDR2 SYGVQD (reference sequence). The chain's CDR3 is CASSALNEQYF. DNA for the CDR3: TGCGCCAGCAGTGCCCTGAACGAGCAGTACTTC.